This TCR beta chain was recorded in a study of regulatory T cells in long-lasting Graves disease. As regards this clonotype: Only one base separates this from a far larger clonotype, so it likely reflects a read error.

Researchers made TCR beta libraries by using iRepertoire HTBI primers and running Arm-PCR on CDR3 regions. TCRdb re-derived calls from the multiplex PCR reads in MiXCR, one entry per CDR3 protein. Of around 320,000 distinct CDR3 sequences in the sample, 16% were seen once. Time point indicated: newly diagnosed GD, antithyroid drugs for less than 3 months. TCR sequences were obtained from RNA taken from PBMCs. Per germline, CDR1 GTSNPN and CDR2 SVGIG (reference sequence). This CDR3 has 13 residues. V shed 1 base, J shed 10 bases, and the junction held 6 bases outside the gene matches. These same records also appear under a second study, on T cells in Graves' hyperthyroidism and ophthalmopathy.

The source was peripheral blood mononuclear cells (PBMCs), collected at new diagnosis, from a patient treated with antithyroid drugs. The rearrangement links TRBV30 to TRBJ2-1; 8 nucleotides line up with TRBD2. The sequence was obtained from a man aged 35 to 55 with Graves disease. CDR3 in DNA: TGTGCCTGGAGTGGATCGGGGGGGCACGAGCAGTTCTTC. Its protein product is CAWSGSGGHEQFF.